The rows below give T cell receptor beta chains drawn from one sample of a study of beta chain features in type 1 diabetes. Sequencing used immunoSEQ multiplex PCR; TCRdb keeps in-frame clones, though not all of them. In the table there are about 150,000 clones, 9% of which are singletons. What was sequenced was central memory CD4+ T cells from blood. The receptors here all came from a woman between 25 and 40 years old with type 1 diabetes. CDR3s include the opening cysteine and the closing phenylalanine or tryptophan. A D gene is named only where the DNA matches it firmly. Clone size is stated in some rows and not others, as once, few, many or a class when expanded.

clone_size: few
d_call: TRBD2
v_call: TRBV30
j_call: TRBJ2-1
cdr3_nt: TGTGCCTGGAGGCAAAGGGGTCTAGCGGCGTACAATGAGCAGTTCTTC
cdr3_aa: CAWRQRGLAAYNEQFF

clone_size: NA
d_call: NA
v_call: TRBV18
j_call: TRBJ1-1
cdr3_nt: TGTGCCAGCTCACCACGCGAACTAAACACTGAAGCTTTCTTT
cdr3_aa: CASSPRELNTEAFF

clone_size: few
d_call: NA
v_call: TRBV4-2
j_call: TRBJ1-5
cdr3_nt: TGTGCCAGCAGCCAAGACGCGGGCCCATATAGCAATCAGCCCCAGCATTTT
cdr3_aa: CASSQDAGPYSNQPQHF

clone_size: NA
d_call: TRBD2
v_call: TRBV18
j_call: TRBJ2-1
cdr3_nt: TGTGCCAGCTCACGGACCGGGACTAGCGGAAACAATGAGCAGTTCTTC
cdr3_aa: CASSRTGTSGNNEQFF

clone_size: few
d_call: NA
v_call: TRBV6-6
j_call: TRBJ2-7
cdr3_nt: TGTGCCAGCAGTGTGACTCATTCCTACGAGCAGTACTTC
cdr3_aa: CASSVTHSYEQYF

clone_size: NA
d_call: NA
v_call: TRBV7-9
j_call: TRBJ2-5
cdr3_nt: TGTGCCAGCAGCTTAGAAACATCGACGGGGACCCAGTACTTC
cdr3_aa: CASSLETSTGTQYF

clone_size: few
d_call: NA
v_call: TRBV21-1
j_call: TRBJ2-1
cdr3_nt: TGTGCCAGCAGCAAACGGACAGGGCCCCAAACGGACAATGAGCAGTTCTTC
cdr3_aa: CASSKRTGPQTDNEQFF

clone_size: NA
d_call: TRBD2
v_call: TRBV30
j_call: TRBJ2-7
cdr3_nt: TGTGCCTGGAATAGCGGGAGTAGGAGCTACGAGCAGTACTTC
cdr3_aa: CAWNSGSRSYEQYF

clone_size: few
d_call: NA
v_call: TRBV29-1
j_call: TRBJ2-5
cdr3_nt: TGCAGCGTCCCCGGGTTCCAAGAGACCCAGTACTTC
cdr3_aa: CSVPGFQETQYF

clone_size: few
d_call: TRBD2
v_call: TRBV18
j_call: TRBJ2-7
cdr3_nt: TGTGCCAGCTCACCGGTTAGCGGGTACGAGCAGTACTTC
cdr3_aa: CASSPVSGYEQYF

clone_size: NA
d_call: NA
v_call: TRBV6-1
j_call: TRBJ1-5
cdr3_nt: TGTGCCAGCAGCTGGAGCGGGGAAGATCAGCCCCAGCATTTT
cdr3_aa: CASSWSGEDQPQHF

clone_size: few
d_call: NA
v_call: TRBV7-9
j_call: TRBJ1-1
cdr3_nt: TGTGCCAGCAGCTTAGACGGGGGGGGCACTGAAGCTTTCTTT
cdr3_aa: CASSLDGGGTEAFF

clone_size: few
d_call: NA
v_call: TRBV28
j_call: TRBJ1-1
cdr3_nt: TGTGCCAGCAGTTTACCTACAGACCAGAACACTGAAGCTTTCTTT
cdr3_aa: CASSLPTDQNTEAFF

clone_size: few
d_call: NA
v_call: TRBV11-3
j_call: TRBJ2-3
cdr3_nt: TGTGCCAGCAGCCCCCGAGTAGCGCGCACAGATACGCAGTATTTT
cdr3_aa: CASSPRVARTDTQYF

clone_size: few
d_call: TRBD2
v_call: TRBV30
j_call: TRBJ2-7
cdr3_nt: TGTGCCTGGAGCGGCGGGACTAGCGGGAGATTTTCCTACGAGCAGTACTTC
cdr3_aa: CAWSGGTSGRFSYEQYF

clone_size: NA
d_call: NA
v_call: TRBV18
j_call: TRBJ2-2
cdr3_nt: TGTGCCAGCTCACCAGGAATTGGACAGCTGAACACCGGGGAGCTGTTTTTT
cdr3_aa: CASSPGIGQLNTGELFF

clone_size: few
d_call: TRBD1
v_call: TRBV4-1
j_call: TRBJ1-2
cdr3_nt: TGCGCCAGCAGCCAAGATCCAGGGGGGACGTTAGGTGGCTACACCTTC
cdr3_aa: CASSQDPGGTLGGYTF

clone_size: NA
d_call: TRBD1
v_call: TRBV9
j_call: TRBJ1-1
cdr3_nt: TGTGCCAGCAGCGCCCTACAACAGGGGGGCACTGAAGCTTTCTTT
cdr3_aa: CASSALQQGGTEAFF

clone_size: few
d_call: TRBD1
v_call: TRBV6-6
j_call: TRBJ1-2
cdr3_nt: TGTGCCAGCAGTTATGAGGGGGCGGGTAACTATGGCTACACCTTC
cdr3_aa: CASSYEGAGNYGYTF

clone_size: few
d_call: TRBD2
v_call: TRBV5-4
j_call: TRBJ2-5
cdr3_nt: TGTGCCAGCAGCGCACGTCGGGCTAGCGGGTCCGAGGAGACCCAGTACTTC
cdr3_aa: CASSARRASGSEETQYF

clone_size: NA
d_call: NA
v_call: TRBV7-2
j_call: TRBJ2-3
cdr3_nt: TGTGCCAGCAGCTTTAGGGGCCACACTAGCACAGATACGCAGTATTTT
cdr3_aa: CASSFRGHTSTDTQYF

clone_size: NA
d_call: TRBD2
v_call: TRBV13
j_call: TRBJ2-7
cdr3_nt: TGTGCCAGCAGCATAAATCGGGAGGGTCTCGACGAGCAGTACTTC
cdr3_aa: CASSINREGLDEQYF

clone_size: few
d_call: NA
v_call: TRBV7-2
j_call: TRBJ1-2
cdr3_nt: TGTGCCAGCAGCTTATCCAGGGTGGGAGGCTACACCTTC
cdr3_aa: CASSLSRVGGYTF

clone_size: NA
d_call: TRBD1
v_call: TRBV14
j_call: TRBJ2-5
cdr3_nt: TGTGCCAGCAGCCCGGGACAGGACCTGGGAGAGACCCAGTACTTC
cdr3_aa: CASSPGQDLGETQYF

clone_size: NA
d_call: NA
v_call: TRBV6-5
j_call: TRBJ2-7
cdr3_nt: TGTGCCAGCAGGGCTTTGGGACTTGAGCACTTC
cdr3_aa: CASRALGLEHF

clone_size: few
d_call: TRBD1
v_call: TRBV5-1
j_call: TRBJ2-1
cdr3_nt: TGCGCCAGCAGCTTGCATCCCGGGACAGTTGACAATGAGCAGTTCTTC
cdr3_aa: CASSLHPGTVDNEQFF

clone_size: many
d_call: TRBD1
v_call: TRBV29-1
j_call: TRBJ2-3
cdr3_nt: TGCAGCGTTGAACCCTGGACAGGGACAGATACGCAGTATTTT
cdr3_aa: CSVEPWTGTDTQYF

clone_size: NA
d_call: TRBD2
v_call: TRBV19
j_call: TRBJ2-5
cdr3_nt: TGTGCCAGTAGTATAGGGGCTAGCGGGAGGATCACGGAGACCCAGTACTTC
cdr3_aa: CASSIGASGRITETQYF

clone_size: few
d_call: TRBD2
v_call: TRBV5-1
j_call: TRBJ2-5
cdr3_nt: TGCGCCAGCAAGCGACTAGCGGGAGGTGAAGAGACCCAGTACTTC
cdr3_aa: CASKRLAGGEETQYF

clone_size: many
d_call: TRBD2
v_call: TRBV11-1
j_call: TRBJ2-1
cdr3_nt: TGTGCCAGCAGCTTGAGCGGGGTTTACAATGAGCAGTTCTTC
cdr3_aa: CASSLSGVYNEQFF

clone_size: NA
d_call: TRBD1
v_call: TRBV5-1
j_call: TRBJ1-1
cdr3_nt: TGCGCCAGCAGCTCTCACAGGGGGAACACTGAAGCTTTCTTT
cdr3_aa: CASSSHRGNTEAFF

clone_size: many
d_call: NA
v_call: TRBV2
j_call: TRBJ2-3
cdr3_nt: TGTGCCAGCAGTGGCGACTCGGATACGCAGTATTTT
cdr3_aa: CASSGDSDTQYF

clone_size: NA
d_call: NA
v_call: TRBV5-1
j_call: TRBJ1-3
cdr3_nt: TGCGCCAGCAGCTTGAGCGGAAACTCTGGAAACACCATATATTTT
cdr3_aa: CASSLSGNSGNTIYF

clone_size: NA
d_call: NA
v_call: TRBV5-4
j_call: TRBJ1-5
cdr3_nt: TGTGCCAGCAGCCTGGACAAAAATCAGCCCCAGCATTTT
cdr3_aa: CASSLDKNQPQHF

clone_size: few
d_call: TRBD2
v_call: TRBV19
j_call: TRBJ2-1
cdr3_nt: TGTGCCAGTAGCCAAACTAGCGGGCCTTACAATGAGCAGTTCTTC
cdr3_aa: CASSQTSGPYNEQFF

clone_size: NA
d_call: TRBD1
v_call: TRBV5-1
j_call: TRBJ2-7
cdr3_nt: TGCGCCAGCAGCTTGGCAGGGACAGCAACCTACGAGCAGTACTTC
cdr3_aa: CASSLAGTATYEQYF

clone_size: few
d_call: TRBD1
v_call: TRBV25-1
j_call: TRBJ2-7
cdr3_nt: TGTGCCAGCTCCAGGGGGCACGAGCAGTACTTC
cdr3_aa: CASSRGHEQYF

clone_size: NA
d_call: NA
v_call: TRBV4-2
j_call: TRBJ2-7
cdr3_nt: TGTGCCAGCAGCCAGGAGCGAGAGCAGTACTTC
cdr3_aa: CASSQEREQYF

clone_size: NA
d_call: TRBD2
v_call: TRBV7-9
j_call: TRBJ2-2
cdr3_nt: TGTGCCAGCAGCCACCCGGGGGGGAATATCGAGCGAAGGGAGCTGTTTTTT
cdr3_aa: CASSHPGGNIERRELFF

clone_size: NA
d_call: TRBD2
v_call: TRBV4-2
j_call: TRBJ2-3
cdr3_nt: TGTGCCAGCAGCCCGGGACTACTTGATGGTGGGGATACGCAGTATTTT
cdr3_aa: CASSPGLLDGGDTQYF

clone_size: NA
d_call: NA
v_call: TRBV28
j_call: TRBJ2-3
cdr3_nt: TGTGCCAGCAGTCCACCAACCGGGAGTACAGATACGCAGTATTTT
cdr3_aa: CASSPPTGSTDTQYF

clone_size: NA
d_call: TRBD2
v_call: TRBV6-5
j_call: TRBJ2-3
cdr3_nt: TGTGCCAGCAGCCCGGGAGGTCCCACAGATACGCAGTATTTT
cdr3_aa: CASSPGGPTDTQYF